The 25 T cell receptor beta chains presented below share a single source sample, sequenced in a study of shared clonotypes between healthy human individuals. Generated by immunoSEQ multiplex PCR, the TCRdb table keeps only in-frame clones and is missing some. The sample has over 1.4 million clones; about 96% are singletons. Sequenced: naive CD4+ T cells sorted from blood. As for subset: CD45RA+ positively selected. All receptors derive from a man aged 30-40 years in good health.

This CDR3 reads CAISRDRGAGELFF. In DNA form, the CDR3 reads TGTGCCATCTCCCGGGACAGGGGGGCCGGGGAGCTGTTTTTT. The rearrangement links TRBV10-3 to TRBJ2-2; 11 nucleotides align to TRBD1. This CDR3 has 14 residues. Trimming at V came to 8 bases and at J to 6 bases, leaving 5 bases not matched to a gene. Germline V gene data show CDR1 as ENHRY and CDR2 as SYGVKD.

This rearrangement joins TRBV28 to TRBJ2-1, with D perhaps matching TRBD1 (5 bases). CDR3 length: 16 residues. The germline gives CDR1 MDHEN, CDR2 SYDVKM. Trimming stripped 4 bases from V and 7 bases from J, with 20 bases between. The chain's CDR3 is CASSWPLRPGPNEQFF. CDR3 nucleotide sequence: TGTGCCAGCAGTTGGCCCCTTCGGCCAGGGCCTAATGAGCAGTTCTTC.

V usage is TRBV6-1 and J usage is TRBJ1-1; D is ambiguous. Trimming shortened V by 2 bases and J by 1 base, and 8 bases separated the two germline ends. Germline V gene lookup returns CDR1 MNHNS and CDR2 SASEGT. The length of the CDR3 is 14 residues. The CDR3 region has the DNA TGTGCCAGCAGTGAACTGGGTAGGAACACTGAAGCTTTCTTT. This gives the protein CASSELGRNTEAFF.

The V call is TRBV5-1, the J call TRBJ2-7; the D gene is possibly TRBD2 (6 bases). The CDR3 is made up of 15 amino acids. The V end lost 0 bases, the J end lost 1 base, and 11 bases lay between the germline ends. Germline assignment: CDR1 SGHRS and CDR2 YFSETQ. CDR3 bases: TGCGCCAGCAGCTTGGTGGCGGCGGGGTCCTACGAGCAGTACTTC. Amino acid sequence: CASSLVAAGSYEQYF.

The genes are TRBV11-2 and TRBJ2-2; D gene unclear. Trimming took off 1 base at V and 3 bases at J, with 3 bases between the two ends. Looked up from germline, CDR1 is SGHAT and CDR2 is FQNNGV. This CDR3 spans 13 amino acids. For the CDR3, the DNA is TGTGCCAGCAGCTTAGGGTACACCGGGGAGCTGTTTTTT. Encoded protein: CASSLGYTGELFF.

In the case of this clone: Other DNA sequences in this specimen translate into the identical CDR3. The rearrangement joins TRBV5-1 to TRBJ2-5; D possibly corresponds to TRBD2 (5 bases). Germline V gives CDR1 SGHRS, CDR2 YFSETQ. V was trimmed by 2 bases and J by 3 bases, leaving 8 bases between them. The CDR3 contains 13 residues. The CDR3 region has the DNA TGCGCCAGCAGCTTCGGAGGCGAAGAGACCCAGTACTTC. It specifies CASSFGGEETQYF.

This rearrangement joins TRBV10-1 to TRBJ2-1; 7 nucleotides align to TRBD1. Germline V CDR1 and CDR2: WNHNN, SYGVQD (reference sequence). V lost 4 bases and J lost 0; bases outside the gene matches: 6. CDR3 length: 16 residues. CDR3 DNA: TGCGCCAGCAGTGCAACGGACAGGAACTCCTACAATGAGCAGTTCTTC. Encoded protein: CASSATDRNSYNEQFF.

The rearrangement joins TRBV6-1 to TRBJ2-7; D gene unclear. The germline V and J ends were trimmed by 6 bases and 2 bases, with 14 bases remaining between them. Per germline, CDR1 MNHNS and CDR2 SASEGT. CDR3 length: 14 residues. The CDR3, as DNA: TGTGCCAGCAGGGTTACGTTGACGACCTACGAGCAGTACTTC. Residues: CASRVTLTTYEQYF.

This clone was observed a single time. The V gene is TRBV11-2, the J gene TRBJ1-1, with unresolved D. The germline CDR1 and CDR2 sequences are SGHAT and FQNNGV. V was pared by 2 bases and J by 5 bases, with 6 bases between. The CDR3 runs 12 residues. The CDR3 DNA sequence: TGTGCCAGCAGCTTATTAGGGACTGAAGCTTTCTTT. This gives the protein CASSLLGTEAFF. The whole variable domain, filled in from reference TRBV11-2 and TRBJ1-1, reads EAGVAQSPRYKIIEKRQSVAFWCNPISGHATLYWYQQILGQGPKLLIQFQNNGVVDDSQLPKDRFSAERLKGVDSTLKIQPAKLEDSAVYLCASSLLGTEAFFGQGTRLTVV.

The CDR3 DNA reads TGTGCCAGCCGAAGGGGAGAAGGTGGCTACACCTTC. The encoded protein is CASRRGEGGYTF. V usage is TRBV6-1 and J usage is TRBJ1-2, with D tentatively TRBD1 (5 bases). Germline V gene data show CDR1 as MNHNS and CDR2 as SASEGT. The CDR3 extends over 12 amino acids. Trimming stripped 8 bases from V and 7 bases from J, with 14 bases between.

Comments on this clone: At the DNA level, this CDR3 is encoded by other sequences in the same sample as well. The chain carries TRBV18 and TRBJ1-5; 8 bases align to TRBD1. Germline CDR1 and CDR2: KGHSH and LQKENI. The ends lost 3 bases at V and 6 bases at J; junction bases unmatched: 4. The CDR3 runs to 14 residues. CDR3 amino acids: CASSPDRVGQPQHF. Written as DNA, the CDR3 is TGTGCCAGCTCACCGGACAGGGTCGGTCAGCCCCAGCATTTT.

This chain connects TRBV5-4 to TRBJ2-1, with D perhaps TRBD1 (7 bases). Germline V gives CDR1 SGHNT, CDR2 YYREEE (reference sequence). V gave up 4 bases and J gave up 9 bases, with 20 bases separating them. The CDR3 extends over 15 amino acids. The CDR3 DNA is TGTGCCAGCAGCCCAGGGGGTCGCGGGACGGGTGAGCAGTTCTTC. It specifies CASSPGGRGTGEQFF.

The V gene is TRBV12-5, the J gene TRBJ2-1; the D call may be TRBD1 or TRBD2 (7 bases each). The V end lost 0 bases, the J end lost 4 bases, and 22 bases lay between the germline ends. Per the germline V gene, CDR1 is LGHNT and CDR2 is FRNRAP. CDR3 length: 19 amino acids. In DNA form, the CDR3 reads TGTGCTAGTGGTTTGGTTCACGGGGGGACAGATCCTACTTACAATGAGCAGTTCTTC. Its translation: CASGLVHGGTDPTYNEQFF.

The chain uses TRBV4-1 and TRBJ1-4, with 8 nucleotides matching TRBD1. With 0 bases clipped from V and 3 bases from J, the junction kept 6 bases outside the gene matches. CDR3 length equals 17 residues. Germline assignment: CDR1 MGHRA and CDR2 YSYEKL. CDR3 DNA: TGCGCCAGCAGCCAAGATAAACAGACAGGGGCTAATGAAAAACTGTTTTTT. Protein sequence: CASSQDKQTGANEKLFF.

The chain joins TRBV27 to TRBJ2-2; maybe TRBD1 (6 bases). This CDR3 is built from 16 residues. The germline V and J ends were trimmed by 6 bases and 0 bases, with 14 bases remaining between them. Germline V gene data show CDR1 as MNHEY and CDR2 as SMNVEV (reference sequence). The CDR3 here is CASRRFGTPNTGELFF. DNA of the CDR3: TGTGCCAGCAGAAGGTTCGGGACACCGAACACCGGGGAGCTGTTTTTT.

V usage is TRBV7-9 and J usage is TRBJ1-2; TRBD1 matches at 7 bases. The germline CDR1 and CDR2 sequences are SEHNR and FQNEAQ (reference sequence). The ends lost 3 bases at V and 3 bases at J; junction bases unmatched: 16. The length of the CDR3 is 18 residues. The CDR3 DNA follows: TGTGCCAGCAGCTTTCCCCGTAGAGGGAGGGGGCAGGACTATGGCTACACCTTC. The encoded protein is CASSFPRRGRGQDYGYTF.

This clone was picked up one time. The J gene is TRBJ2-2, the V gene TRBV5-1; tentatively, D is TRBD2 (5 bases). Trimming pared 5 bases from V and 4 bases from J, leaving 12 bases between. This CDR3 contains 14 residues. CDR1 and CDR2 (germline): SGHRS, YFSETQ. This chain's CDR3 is CASRSRASTGELFF. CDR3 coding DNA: TGCGCCAGCAGATCGAGGGCGAGCACCGGGGAGCTGTTTTTT.

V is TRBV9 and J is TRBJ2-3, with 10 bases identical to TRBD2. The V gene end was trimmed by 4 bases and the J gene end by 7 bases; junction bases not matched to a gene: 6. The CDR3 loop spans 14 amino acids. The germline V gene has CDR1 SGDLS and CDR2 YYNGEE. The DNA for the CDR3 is TGTGCCAGCAGCCCGGGACTAGCGATGCATACGCAGTATTTT. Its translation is CASSPGLAMHTQYF.

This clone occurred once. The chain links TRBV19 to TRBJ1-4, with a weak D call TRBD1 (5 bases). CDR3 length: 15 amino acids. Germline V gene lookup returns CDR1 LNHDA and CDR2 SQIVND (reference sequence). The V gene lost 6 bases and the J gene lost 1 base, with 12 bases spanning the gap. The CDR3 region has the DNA TGTGCCAGTAGCATTCAGGGAGTAACTAATGAAAAACTGTTTTTT. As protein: CASSIQGVTNEKLFF.

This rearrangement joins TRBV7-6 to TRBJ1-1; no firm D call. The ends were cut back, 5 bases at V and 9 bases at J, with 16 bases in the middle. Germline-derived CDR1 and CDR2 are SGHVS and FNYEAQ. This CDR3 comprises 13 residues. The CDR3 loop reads CASSSPRKKQAFF. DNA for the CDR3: TGTGCCAGCAGCAGCCCCCGGAAGAAGCAAGCTTTCTTT.

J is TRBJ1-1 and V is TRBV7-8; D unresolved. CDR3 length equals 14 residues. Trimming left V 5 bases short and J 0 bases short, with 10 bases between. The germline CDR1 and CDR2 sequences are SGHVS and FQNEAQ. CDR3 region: CASSTLLMNTEAFF. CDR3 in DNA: TGTGCCAGCAGCACACTGCTTATGAACACTGAAGCTTTCTTT.

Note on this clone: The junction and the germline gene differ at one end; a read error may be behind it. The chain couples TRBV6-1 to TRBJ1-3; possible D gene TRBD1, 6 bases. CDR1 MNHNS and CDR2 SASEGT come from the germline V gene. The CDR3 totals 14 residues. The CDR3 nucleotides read TGCGCCTCAGGGACACTACGCTCTGGAAACACCATATATTTT. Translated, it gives CASGTLRSGNTIYF.

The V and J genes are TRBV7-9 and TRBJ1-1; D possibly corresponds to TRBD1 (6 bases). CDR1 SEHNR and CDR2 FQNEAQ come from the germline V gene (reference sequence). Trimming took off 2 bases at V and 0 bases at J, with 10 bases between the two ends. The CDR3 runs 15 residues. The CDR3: CASSLSPGVNTEAFF. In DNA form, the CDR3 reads TGTGCCAGCAGCTTAAGTCCAGGGGTGAACACTGAAGCTTTCTTT.

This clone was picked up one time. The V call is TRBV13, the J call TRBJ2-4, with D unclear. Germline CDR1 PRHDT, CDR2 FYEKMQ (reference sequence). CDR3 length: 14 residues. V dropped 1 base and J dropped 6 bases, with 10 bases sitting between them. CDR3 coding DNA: TGTGCCAGCAGCTTAGAATCAGGTGGAAACATTCAGTACTTC. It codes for CASSLESGGNIQYF.

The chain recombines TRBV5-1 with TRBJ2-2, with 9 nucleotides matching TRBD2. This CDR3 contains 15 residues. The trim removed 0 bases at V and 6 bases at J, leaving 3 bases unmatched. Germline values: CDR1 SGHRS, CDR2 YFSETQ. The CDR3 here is CASSLVAGAAGELFF. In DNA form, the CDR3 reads TGCGCCAGCAGCTTGGTAGCGGGGGCGGCCGGGGAGCTGTTTTTT.